This T cell receptor (beta chain) appears in the sequencing data of a study of blood T cell repertoires in COVID-19. Study information: Sites across the United States, Italy and Spain contributed samples from acute and convalescent COVID-19. The cDNA or gDNA used as material had been derived from T cells, B-cell-depleted T cells, or PBMCs.

Seattle patients were enrolled while actively infected and followed longitudinally. Sequenced by immunoSEQ multiplex PCR; TCRdb stores in-frame clones only, minus some. The profile shows roughly 290,000 clones, 75% to 95% of them singletons. The sample taken for sequencing was peripheral blood. The origin of this receptor is a woman in her thirties with COVID-19, enrolled during active disease.

The CDR3 sequence is CAISAEQGFAFF. CDR3 nucleotides: TGTGCCATCAGTGCGGAACAGGGGTTCGCTTTCTTT. The chain links TRBV10-3 to TRBJ1-1; TRBD1 matches 7 bases. There are 12 residues in the CDR3. Germline V lookup: CDR1 ENHRY, CDR2 SYGVKD. Trimming took 4 bases from V and 11 from J; bases not matched to a gene: 7.